This T cell receptor (beta chain) was captured in a study of blood T cell repertoires in COVID-19 (dated by TCRdb to 2020 to 2021). Background on the whole study: Samples covering the acute and convalescent phases of COVID-19 were provided by collaborators in the United States, Italy and Spain. The prospective study material was composed of cDNA or gDNA derived from T cells, B-cell-depleted T cells, or PBMCs. Subjects who had been exposed to COVID-19, were actively infected with it, or had recovered from it provided the deeply sampled blood TCRbeta repertoires that made up the dataset. A freely available public database, intended as a resource for researchers studying the immune response to SARS-CoV-2, is where the repertoires were released. Samples were obtained from the ongoing ImmuneRACE study (first 160 participants) and from some 1,200 subjects provided by 6 global collaborators. A de-identified subject ID, COVID-19 status, age in years and sex were almost always included in the sample metadata. Where available, HLA class I and class II types were taken from metadata supplied by the sample provider and were not determined by assay-based typing.

One collaborating source in Seattle enrolled patients during active infection and followed them longitudinally through the course of disease. Whole blood was collected in K2EDTA tubes by collaborating institutions according to the institutions' own protocols. For TCRbeta analysis, collaborator samples were shipped as frozen whole blood, as isolated PBMCs, or as DNA extracted from either sample type. Summary of the overall study and its limitations: Clinical and demographic metadata were provided uncurated, with the amount varying by source and participant.

CDR1 and CDR2 are read off the germline V gene as SQVTM and ANQGSEA. The CDR3 numbers 13 residues from cysteine through phenylalanine. The CDR3 DNA has 39 bases and is translated from base 1. V was cut back by 4 bases and J by 8 bases, leaving a gap of 14 bases between them. With respect to this clone: It has no known antigen specificity. Per-base quality was not reported, and no clone a single base away is much larger than it.

TCRbeta CDR3 regions were amplified from genomic DNA using the immunoSEQ Assay, a bias-controlled multiplex PCR. The published analysis was carried out like this. Within the assay, amplification of reference gene primers was used to estimate how many nucleated cells each sample contained. Sequence reads were collapsed and filtered to measure the absolute abundance of every unique TCRbeta CDR3 rearrangement. For each sample, productive Simpson clonality was calculated as the square root of Simpson's diversity index across productive rearrangements. TCRdb's version of the immuneACCESS table is confined to in-frame rearrangements and falls short of the full clone set. An unresolved V gene accounts for under half of the shortfall where checked; the remainder is of unknown origin. Clonal size and the V and J genes are those of that table, whereas D and trimming came from the DNA. The sample table shows a few hundred thousand clones, and 90% are seen once. The ten largest clones take up roughly 2.9% of the sample.

What was sequenced was peripheral blood. Recombination connected TRBV29-1 to TRBJ1-4; TRBD1 is a weak D gene call, 6 bases matching. The source is a woman in her twenties or thirties with COVID-19, enrolled during active disease. This receptor has the CDR3 CSVAQGRDEKLFF. The nucleotides are TGCAGCGTTGCACAGGGTAGGGACGAAAAACTGTTTTTT.